This TCR beta chain originates from a study of blood T cell repertoires in COVID-19 (dated by TCRdb to about 2020). Background for the entire study: Samples from collaborators originated in the United States, Italy and Spain and spanned both the acute and convalescent phases of COVID-19. Where available, HLA class I and class II types were taken from metadata supplied by the sample provider and were not determined by assay-based typing. The prospective study material was composed of cDNA or gDNA derived from T cells, B-cell-depleted T cells, or PBMCs. The samples were drawn from two sources: the first 160 participants of the ongoing ImmuneRACE study, and 1,000 to 1,500 subjects contributed by 6 global collaborators. A freely available public database, intended as a resource for researchers studying the immune response to SARS-CoV-2, is where the repertoires were released. The dataset comprised deeply sampled blood TCRbeta repertoires from subjects exposed to, actively infected with, or recovered from COVID-19. The sample metadata nearly always contained a de-identified subject ID, COVID-19 status, age in years and sex. Study-level results and caveats: Clinical and demographic metadata were provided uncurated, with the amount varying by source and participant.

For this chain, trimming is 4 bases at the V end and 7 bases at the J end, and the number of junction bases without a gene match is 6. Reading the germline V gene gives CDR1 SGHRS and CDR2 YFSETQ. The CDR3 runs 15 amino acids, cysteine and phenylalanine included. CDR3 DNA only is kept here, 45 bases in frame from base 1. Participants in the prospective study were enrolled through a virtual design, were aged roughly 18 to 90 years, and lived in approximately 24 United States geographic areas. In the prospective study, participants were assigned to cohorts based on the clinical history participants reported in a screening survey and a study questionnaire. Mobile phlebotomists in the prospective study collected whole blood, serum and a nasopharyngeal or oropharyngeal swab from every participant. Additional blood draws and questionnaires over a 2-month period could optionally be provided by prospective study participants. Before DNA extraction, prospective study blood samples were shipped either frozen or at room temperature.

Of note for this clone: Its recognized antigen is unknown. It has no much larger one-base neighbor in the sample; base qualities were not kept.

TCRbeta CDR3 regions were amplified from genomic DNA using the immunoSEQ Assay, a bias-controlled multiplex PCR. The paper's processing steps were these. Nucleated cell counts per sample were estimated from amplification of reference gene primers within the assay. To quantify the absolute abundance of each unique TCRbeta CDR3 rearrangement, sequence reads were collapsed and filtered. For each sample, productive Simpson clonality was calculated as the square root of Simpson's diversity index across productive rearrangements. TCRdb took this table from immuneACCESS and kept in-frame rearrangements with V and J called. Such tables lack part of the clones; where checked against another copy, unresolved V genes explain under half of the gap, and the rest is unexplained. V, J and clone size were drawn from that table, and D and trimming were deduced from the DNA. This sample comprises a few hundred thousand clones, around 88% of them detected only once. About 2.3% of the sample lies in the top ten.

The clonotype was recovered from a woman aged 40 to 50 with acute COVID-19. The specimen sequenced was PBMCs or T cells enriched from blood (not recorded which). The chain joins TRBV5-1 to TRBJ1-6, and TRBD1 aligns with 9 junction nucleotides. The nucleotide sequence reads as follows: TGCGCCAGCAGCCCGGACAGGGGAGGCAATTCACCCCTCCACTTT. Translation gives CASSPDRGGNSPLHF.